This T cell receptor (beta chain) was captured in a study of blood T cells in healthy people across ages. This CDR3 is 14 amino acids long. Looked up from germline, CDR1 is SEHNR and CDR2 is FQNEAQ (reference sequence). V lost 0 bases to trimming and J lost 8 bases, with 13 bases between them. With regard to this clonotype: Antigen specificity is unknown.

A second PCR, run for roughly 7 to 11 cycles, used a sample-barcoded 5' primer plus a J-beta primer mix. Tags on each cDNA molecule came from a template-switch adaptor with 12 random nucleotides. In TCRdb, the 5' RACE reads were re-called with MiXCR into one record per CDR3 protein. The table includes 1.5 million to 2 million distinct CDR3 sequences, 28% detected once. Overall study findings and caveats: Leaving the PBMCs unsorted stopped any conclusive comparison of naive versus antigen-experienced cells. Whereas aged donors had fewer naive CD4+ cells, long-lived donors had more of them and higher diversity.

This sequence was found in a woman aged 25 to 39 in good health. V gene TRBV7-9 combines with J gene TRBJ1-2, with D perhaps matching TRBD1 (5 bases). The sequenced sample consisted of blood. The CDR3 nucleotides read TGTGCCAGCAGCTTAGCGGGGGTGACAGAGGGCTACACCTTC. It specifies CASSLAGVTEGYTF.